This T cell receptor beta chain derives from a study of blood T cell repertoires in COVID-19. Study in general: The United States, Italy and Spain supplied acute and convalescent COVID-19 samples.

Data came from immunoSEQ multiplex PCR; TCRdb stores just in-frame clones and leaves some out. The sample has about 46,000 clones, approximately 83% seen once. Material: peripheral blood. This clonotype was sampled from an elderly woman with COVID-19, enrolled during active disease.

The CDR3 coding sequence is TGTGCCAGCATCGAATCAGGGAAGAGCTCCTATAATTCACCCCTCCACTTT. Encoded protein: CASIESGKSSYNSPLHF. The chain uses TRBV5-6 and TRBJ1-6; D perhaps matches TRBD1 (5 bases). Germline assignment: CDR1 SGHDT and CDR2 YYEEEE. Trimming left V 6 bases short and J 0 bases short, with 16 bases between. CDR3 length: 17 residues.